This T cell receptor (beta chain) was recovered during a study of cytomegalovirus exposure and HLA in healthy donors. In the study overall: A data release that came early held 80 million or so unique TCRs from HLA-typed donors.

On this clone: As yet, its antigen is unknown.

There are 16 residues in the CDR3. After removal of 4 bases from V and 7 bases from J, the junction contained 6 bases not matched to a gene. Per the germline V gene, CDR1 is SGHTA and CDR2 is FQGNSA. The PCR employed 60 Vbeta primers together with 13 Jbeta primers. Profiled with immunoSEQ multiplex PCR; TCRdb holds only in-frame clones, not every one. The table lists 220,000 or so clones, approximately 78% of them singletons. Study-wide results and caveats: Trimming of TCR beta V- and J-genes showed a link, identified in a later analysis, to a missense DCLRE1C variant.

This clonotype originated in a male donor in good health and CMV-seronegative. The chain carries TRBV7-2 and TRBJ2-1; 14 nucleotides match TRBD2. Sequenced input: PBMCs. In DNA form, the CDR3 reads TGTGCCAGCAGCTCGGGGACTAGCGGGAGTCAAAATGAGCAGTTCTTC. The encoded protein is CASSSGTSGSQNEQFF.